This T cell receptor beta chain was captured by sequencing in a study of OX40 agonist ivuxolimab in advanced cancers. Study details: Prior therapy, whether anti-PD-1, anti-PD-L1 or anti-CTLA-4, was allowed, and approximately 40% had some. Study-wide results and caveats: Averaging showed that CD8+ T cells had more expanded clones than CD4+ did.

Sequenced by immunoSEQ multiplex PCR; TCRdb stores in-frame clones only, minus some. The data hold 30,000 to 35,000 clones, with more than 80% observed a single time. Comment on this clone: Its target is not known.

V dropped 1 base and J dropped 7; count of bases not matched to a gene: 0. This CDR3 contains 14 residues. Germline V gives CDR1 MNHNS, CDR2 SASEGT. The chain couples TRBV6-1 to TRBJ1-6; TRBD1 matches at 8 bases. The sequence derives from an adult with an advanced solid tumor such as melanoma, head and neck, liver or kidney cancer. The source was CD4+ or CD8+ T cells sorted from blood, collected in a trial of the OX40 agonist ivuxolimab. The CDR3, as DNA: TGTGCCAGCAGTGAAGACAGGGGGAATTCACCCCTCCACTTT. Residues: CASSEDRGNSPLHF.